These 11 T cell receptor beta chains originate from one sample sequenced in a study of OX40 agonist ivuxolimab in advanced cancers. Here immunoSEQ multiplex PCR was the method, and the copy in TCRdb shows in-frame clones only, minus some. The sample has roughly 30,000 clones, 75% to 85% seen once. The source material was CD4+ or CD8+ T cells sorted from blood, sampled in a trial of the OX40 agonist ivuxolimab. Receptor source: an adult with an advanced solid tumor such as melanoma, head and neck, liver or kidney cancer.

This chain joins TRBV2 and TRBJ2-6; D is possibly TRBD1 (6 bases). The ends were cut back, 6 bases at V and 1 base at J, with 13 bases in the middle. Germline V CDR1 and CDR2: SNHLY, FYNNEI. The CDR3 has 16 amino acids. The CDR3, as DNA: TGTGCCAGCAGGAACCTACAGGGATCTGGGGCCAACGTCCTGACTTTC. This sequence encodes CASRNLQGSGANVLTF.

The genes are TRBV6-1 and TRBJ1-2, with a weak D call TRBD1 (5 bases). CDR3 length: 15 amino acids. Germline V lookup: CDR1 MNHNS, CDR2 SASEGT. Trimming stripped 7 bases from V and 8 bases from J, with 23 bases between. CDR3 in DNA: TGTGCCAGCATTCCAAGAACGGGTTGGGGGGGAGGCTACACCTTC. Amino acids: CASIPRTGWGGGYTF.

V usage is TRBV5-5 and J usage is TRBJ1-2, with 9 positions matching TRBD1. Germline assignment: CDR1 SGHKS and CDR2 YYEKEE (reference sequence). The V segment lost 6 bases and the J segment 6 bases; nucleotides outside the gene matches: 3. The CDR3 runs 12 residues. CDR3: CASTRDRDGYTF. CDR3 sequence (DNA): TGTGCCAGCACCCGGGACAGGGATGGCTACACCTTC. Full variable domain (remainder filled in from reference TRBV5-5 and TRBJ1-2): DAGVTQSPTHLIKTRGQQVTLRCSPISGHKSVSWYQQVLGQGPQFIFQYYEKEERGRGNFPDRFSARQFPNYSSELNVNALLLGDSALYLCASTRDRDGYTFGSGTRLTVV.

V usage is TRBV6-5 and J usage is TRBJ1-5; no definite D call. This CDR3 spans 15 amino acids. The germline V gene has CDR1 MNHEY and CDR2 SVGAGI. V was clipped by 4 bases and J by 7 bases, with 17 bases between them. This chain's CDR3 is CASSSSGPRGQPQHF. DNA for the CDR3: TGTGCCAGCAGTTCTTCCGGGCCCCGCGGGCAGCCCCAGCATTTT.

This clone came up a few times. This chain joins TRBV6-1 and TRBJ1-4; the D is unclear. Trimming pared 3 bases from V and 8 bases from J, leaving 13 bases between. The CDR3 covers 14 residues. The V gene's germline CDR1 is MNHNS and CDR2 SASEGT. The CDR3 sequence is CASSEDPGREKLFF. The CDR3 region has the DNA TGTGCCAGCAGTGAGGACCCCGGGCGGGAAAAACTGTTTTTT.

J is TRBJ1-2 and V is TRBV7-8; no definite D call. V was shortened by 5 bases and J by 6 bases, with 16 bases between the two germline ends. The CDR3 has 14 amino acids. Germline V gene data show CDR1 as SGHVS and CDR2 as FQNEAQ. The CDR3 DNA follows: TGTGCCAGCAGCGGATCGGGGTTTAAAAATGGCTACACCTTC. Translated: CASSGSGFKNGYTF.

The CDR3 sequence: CASTIHTYSGNTIYF. The CDR3 DNA reads TGTGCCAGCACCATCCACACTTACTCTGGAAACACCATATATTTT. This rearrangement joins TRBV6-5 to TRBJ1-3; D gene uncertain. Germline V gene data show CDR1 as MNHEY and CDR2 as SVGAGI. This CDR3 region has 15 residues. V lost 7 bases and J 0 bases, leaving 13 bases between the germline ends.

This clone was found a few times. As DNA, the CDR3 is TGTGCCAGCCGGAGGGCGGGACTTTCCCTCAATGAGCAGTTCTTC. Protein product: CASRRAGLSLNEQFF. The chain combines TRBV6-5 with TRBJ2-1, with D maybe TRBD2 (6 bases). V gave up 8 bases and J gave up 6 bases, with 20 bases separating them. The CDR3 extends over 15 amino acids. CDR1 is MNHEY, CDR2 SVGAGI, per germline.

A few counts support this clone. The chain is built from TRBV27 and TRBJ1-2; 7 bases fit TRBD1. The germline V gene encodes CDR1 MNHEY and CDR2 SMNVEV (reference sequence). This CDR3 has 13 amino acids. J lost 5 bases, V lost 4 bases, and 4 bases had no gene match. The CDR3 loop is CASSSRQGYGYTF. The DNA of the CDR3 is TGTGCCAGCAGTTCCCGACAGGGTTATGGCTACACCTTC.

V gene TRBV5-6 combines with J gene TRBJ2-2; D uncertain. The CDR3 consists of 16 residues. V lost 5 bases to trimming and J lost 1 base, with 15 bases between them. The germline CDR1 and CDR2 sequences are SGHDT and YYEEEE. The CDR3 loop reads CASRRWNSRNTGELFF. The CDR3 nucleotides read TGTGCCAGCAGGCGCTGGAATTCGCGGAACACCGGGGAGCTGTTTTTT.

The chain combines TRBV7-3 with TRBJ1-6; a weak D match, TRBD1 (6 bases). CDR1 and CDR2 from the germline V gene are SGHTA and FQGTGA. This CDR3 spans 14 amino acids. Between the trimmed V and J ends, which lost 5 bases and 5 bases, there was a span of 10 bases. The CDR3 sequence: CASSRRQDNSPLHF. In DNA, the CDR3 is TGTGCCAGCAGCCGAAGACAGGATAATTCACCCCTCCACTTT.